These 24 T cell receptor beta chains were all obtained from the same sample, sequenced in a study of blood T cell repertoires in COVID-19. Repertoires were generated with immunoSEQ multiplex PCR, while TCRdb's copy carries only in-frame clones and drops some. The sample holds 200,000 to 250,000 clones, about 80% seen once. The sample was PBMCs or T cells enriched from blood (not recorded which). Every receptor here comes from a woman aged 40 to 50 with acute COVID-19.

The chain links TRBV3-1 (or the pseudogene TRBV3-2) to TRBJ2-2, with TRBD2 matching 8 bases. Germline trimming cut 5 bases from V and 4 bases from J; bases unmatched to any gene: 9. The germline V gene encodes CDR1 LGHDT and CDR2 YNNKEL (reference sequence). CDR3 length equals 16 residues. In DNA, the CDR3 is TGTGCCAGCAGCGCGCGGGGGGCCCAGGGCACCGGGGAGCTGTTTTTT. Translated, it gives CASSARGAQGTGELFF.

The CDR3 DNA follows: TGTGCCAGCGGGAGGACAGGGTTCTACGAGCAGTACTTC. It yields the protein CASGRTGFYEQYF. V gene TRBV14 combines with J gene TRBJ2-7, with 8 nucleotides matching TRBD1. V gave up 8 bases and J gave up 3 bases; unmatched junction bases: 6. Looked up from germline, CDR1 is SGHDN and CDR2 is FVKESK. The CDR3 length is 13 residues.

As concerns this clone: Other DNA sequences in this specimen translate into the identical CDR3. The rearrangement links TRBV27 to TRBJ1-1, with D unresolved. The CDR3 contains 14 residues. Germline V gene data show CDR1 as MNHEY and CDR2 as SMNVEV (reference sequence). The V end was cut by 0 bases, the J end by 1 base, with 6 bases between. CDR3 residues: CASSLSPGNTEAFF. The CDR3 bases are TGTGCCAGCAGTTTATCCCCGGGGAACACTGAAGCTTTCTTT.

The chain recombines TRBV28 with TRBJ1-6, with D tentatively TRBD1 (6 bases). This CDR3 has 15 amino acids. V lost 5 bases and J 1 base, leaving 9 bases between the germline ends. Germline CDR1 is MDHEN and CDR2 is SYDVKM. Here the CDR3 reads CASSLRGSYNSPLHF. Written as DNA, the CDR3 is TGTGCCAGCAGTCTCAGGGGATCCTATAATTCACCCCTCCACTTT.

This clone occurred a few times. The chain links TRBV5-8 to TRBJ1-4; possible D gene TRBD1, 6 bases. CDR3 length equals 15 residues. Trimming shortened V by 3 bases and J by 10 bases, and 19 bases separated the two germline ends. The germline V gene encodes CDR1 SGHTS and CDR2 YDEGEE. CDR3 sequence: CASSSTGRGIGKLFF. CDR3 coding DNA: TGTGCCAGCAGCTCGACAGGTCGGGGCATTGGAAAACTGTTTTTT.

The chain recombines TRBV13 with TRBJ1-1; TRBD1 matches 8 bases. Germline V gives CDR1 PRHDT, CDR2 FYEKMQ (reference sequence). There are 14 residues in the CDR3. V gave up 5 bases and J gave up 4 bases; unmatched junction bases: 6. CDR3 residues: CASSIRGPGTEAFF. The CDR3 DNA sequence: TGTGCCAGCAGCATCAGGGGGCCAGGCACTGAAGCTTTCTTT. Variable domain in full (rest from reference TRBV13 and TRBJ1-1): AAGVIQSPRHLIKEKRETATLKCYPIPRHDTVYWYQQGPGQDPQFLISFYEKMQSDKGSIPDRFSAQQFSDYHSELNMSSLELGDSALYFCASSIRGPGTEAFFGQGTRLTVV.

This clone has a single count. The gene calls are TRBV11-2 and TRBJ1-2, with 8 bases matching TRBD1. CDR3 length equals 14 residues. V was clipped by 0 bases and J by 7 bases; unmatched bases: 4. Germline V CDR1 and CDR2: SGHAT, FQNNGV. CDR3 sequence reads: CASSLDRTGSGYTF. CDR3 nucleotides: TGTGCCAGCAGCTTAGACCGGACAGGGAGTGGCTACACCTTC.

The V call is TRBV28, the J call TRBJ1-6; weak D call: TRBD1 (6 bases). The CDR3 totals 14 residues. CDR1 and CDR2 (germline): MDHEN, SYDVKM. The V gene lost 3 bases and the J gene lost 9 bases, with 12 bases spanning the gap. CDR3 loop: CASSFGGSGSPLHF. In DNA form, the CDR3 reads TGTGCCAGCAGTTTTGGGGGCTCGGGTTCACCCCTCCACTTT.

Here the CDR3 DNA reads TGTGCCAGCAGTTTATCGAGAAGGGGAAGTTCCTACGAGCAGTACTTC. Protein product: CASSLSRRGSSYEQYF. J is TRBJ2-7 and V is TRBV27; D might be TRBD1 (5 bases). CDR3 length: 16 residues. V lost 0 bases and J 1 base, leaving 13 bases between the germline ends. Germline V gene data show CDR1 as MNHEY and CDR2 as SMNVEV (reference sequence).

This sequence joins TRBV10-2 and TRBJ2-1; a weak D match, TRBD2 (6 bases). This CDR3 has 16 amino acids. V lost 1 base and J lost 6, with 16 bases in between. Germline CDR1 and CDR2: WSHSY and SAAADI. CDR3 coding DNA: TGCGCCAGCAGTGAGTGGGGGGATTCTGGGCCCAATGAGCAGTTCTTC. It encodes CASSEWGDSGPNEQFF.

V usage is TRBV7-3 and J usage is TRBJ2-1, with D perhaps matching TRBD2 (5 bases). CDR3 length: 13 amino acids. Germline CDR1 SGHTA, CDR2 FQGTGA. V was cut by 3 bases and J by 5 bases, with 8 bases left in between. CDR3 sequence: CASSLDLDNEQFF. Here the CDR3 DNA reads TGTGCCAGCAGCTTGGACTTGGACAATGAGCAGTTCTTC.

The chain has TRBV7-9 and TRBJ2-7; TRBD1 matches at 8 bases. V shed 5 bases, J shed 5 bases, and the junction held 8 bases outside the gene matches. This CDR3 region has 14 residues. Germline CDR1 and CDR2: SEHNR and FQNEAQ (reference sequence). The CDR3 coding sequence is TGTGCCAGCAGCGTTACAGGGGGGTCGGACGAGCAGTACTTC. Translation gives CASSVTGGSDEQYF.

Written as DNA, the CDR3 is TGTGCCAGCTCCGAAGGGACAGGGTACACTGAAGCTTTCTTT. Translating gives CASSEGTGYTEAFF. The rearrangement uses TRBV7-3 and TRBJ1-1, with 9 nucleotides matching TRBD1. The CDR3 has 14 amino acids. CDR1 is SGHTA and CDR2 is FQGTGA in the germline V gene. V was clipped by 8 bases and J by 3 bases; unmatched bases: 7.

The chain has TRBV4-1 and TRBJ1-2, with D unresolved. Germline CDR1 reads MGHRA; CDR2 reads YSYEKL. V lost 0 bases to trimming and J lost 4 bases, with 15 bases between them. CDR3 length: 16 residues. CDR3 sequence reads: CASSQERVGRLYGYTF. The CDR3 DNA reads as TGCGCCAGCAGCCAAGAAAGAGTGGGGAGACTCTATGGCTACACCTTC.

This clone was observed a handful of times. This chain connects TRBV7-9 to TRBJ2-3; possible D gene TRBD2, 6 bases. CDR1 and CDR2 (germline): SEHNR, FQNEAQ (reference sequence). This CDR3 comprises 14 residues. The germline V and J ends were trimmed by 9 bases and 2 bases, with 15 bases remaining between them. CDR3 protein: CASQTRRDTDTQYF. In DNA, the CDR3 is TGTGCCAGTCAAACTAGGCGGGACACAGATACGCAGTATTTT.

The rearrangement links TRBV6-6 to TRBJ2-5; a possible D gene is TRBD2 (5 bases). The V and J ends lost 6 bases and 1 base respectively, with 15 bases between them. Germline CDR1 is MNHNY and CDR2 is SVGAGI (reference sequence). The CDR3 extends over 15 amino acids. The CDR3: CASRRSYSVQETQYF. In nucleotides, the CDR3 is TGTGCCAGCAGACGGTCCTATAGCGTCCAAGAGACCCAGTACTTC.

This clone was counted once. The gene calls are TRBV7-7 and TRBJ2-5, with 7 bases matching TRBD2. The CDR3 runs 16 residues. V dropped 1 base and J dropped 2; count of bases not matched to a gene: 7. The germline CDR1 and CDR2 sequences are SSHAT and FNYEAQ (reference sequence). CDR3 in amino acids: CASSLGAGAFQETQYF. CDR3 DNA: TGTGCCAGCAGCTTAGGTGCGGGAGCTTTTCAAGAGACCCAGTACTTC.

The gene calls are TRBV27 and TRBJ1-1; D might be TRBD1 (5 bases). The V gene's germline CDR1 is MNHEY and CDR2 SMNVEV (reference sequence). This CDR3 is 14 amino acids long. V gave up 2 bases and J gave up 7 bases, with 14 bases separating them. The CDR3 loop is CASSLRRGWDEAFF. CDR3 nucleotide sequence: TGTGCCAGCAGTTTAAGGAGGGGTTGGGATGAAGCTTTCTTT.

V gene TRBV6-6 combines with J gene TRBJ2-7; 8 bases align to TRBD1. In germline, CDR1 is MNHNY, CDR2 SVGAGI (reference sequence). CDR3 length: 15 amino acids. Losses at the gene ends were 6 bases for V and 2 bases for J; bases not matched to a gene: 9. CDR3 sequence reads: CASSSRTGLAYEQYF. CDR3 DNA: TGTGCCAGCAGCTCCCGGACAGGGTTGGCCTACGAGCAGTACTTC.

CDR3 in amino acids: CASGTGAQPQHF. As DNA, the CDR3 is TGTGCCAGTGGGACAGGGGCTCAGCCCCAGCATTTT. The chain is built from TRBV19 and TRBJ1-5; 10 nucleotides match TRBD1. CDR3 length: 12 residues. J lost 6 bases, V lost 8 bases, and 1 base had no gene match. Per the germline V gene, CDR1 is LNHDA and CDR2 is SQIVND (reference sequence). The variable domain in full, with the rest retrieved from reference TRBV19 and TRBJ1-5, is DGGITQSPKYLFRKEGQNVTLSCEQNLNHDAMYWYRQDPGQGLRLIYYSQIVNDFQKGDIAEGYSVSREKKESFPLTVTSAQKNPTAFYLCASGTGAQPQHFGDGTRLSIL.

Concerning this clone: Other DNA variants within this sample encode the same CDR3. The V call is TRBV19, the J call TRBJ1-5, with D perhaps matching TRBD1 (5 bases). V was clipped by 3 bases and J by 7 bases, with 7 bases between them. This CDR3 is 12 amino acids long. In germline, CDR1 is LNHDA, CDR2 SQIVND (reference sequence). The CDR3 spells CASSIGGQPQHF. CDR3 coding DNA: TGTGCCAGTAGTATCGGGGGGCAGCCCCAGCATTTT.

The rearrangement uses TRBV10-2 and TRBJ2-7; no clear D. The CDR3 covers 14 residues. Deletions cut 2 bases from V and 0 bases from J, with 8 bases between. Germline loops: CDR1 WSHSY, CDR2 SAAADI. As DNA, the CDR3 is TGCGCCAGCAGTGAGATCGCTAACTCCTACGAGCAGTACTTC. It is translated as CASSEIANSYEQYF.

This rearrangement joins TRBV5-8 to TRBJ1-5; D is possibly TRBD1 (5 bases). This CDR3 is built from 14 residues. In germline, CDR1 is SGHTS, CDR2 YDEGEE. V was clipped by 2 bases and J by 2 bases, with 8 bases between them. CDR3 residues: CASSFRVGNQPQHF. In DNA, the CDR3 is TGTGCCAGCAGCTTCAGGGTCGGCAATCAGCCCCAGCATTTT.

For the CDR3, the DNA is TGTGCCAGCAGCTTGCCCCCAGGGGCCCTCCACTTT. This sequence encodes CASSLPPGALHF. This chain links TRBV5-5 with TRBJ1-6, with TRBD1 as a possible D gene (6 bases). The length of the CDR3 is 12 residues. The V gene lost 1 base and the J gene lost 14 bases, with 10 bases spanning the gap. Germline CDR1 SGHKS, CDR2 YYEKEE (reference sequence).